Listed below are T cell receptor beta chains from one sample, sequenced in a study of blood T cell repertoires in COVID-19. Profiling relied on immunoSEQ multiplex PCR, and the TCRdb table lists in-frame clones only, not all of them. The profile covers 380,000 or so clones, with around 90% appearing a single time and approximately 2% taken by the ten largest. The material sequenced was PBMCs or T cells enriched from blood (not recorded which). The receptors come from a woman aged 35 to 49 with acute COVID-19. Both conserved end residues are part of each CDR3. A D gene is named only where the DNA matches it firmly. The size entry is marked missing in some rows and otherwise reads once, few, many or a size class.

d_gene: TRBD2; j_gene: TRBJ2-1; v_gene: TRBV3-1/TRBV3-2; len: 18; abundance: .; CDR3nt: TGTGCCAGCAGCTCCCCCCCAACTAGCGGCGCCTCCTACAATGAGCAGTTCTTC; CDR3aa: CASSSPPTSGASYNEQFF
d_gene: .; j_gene: TRBJ1-3; v_gene: TRBV30; len: 12; abundance: .; CDR3nt: TGTGCCTGGATGACGGGTGGAAACACCATATATTTT; CDR3aa: CAWMTGGNTIYF
d_gene: .; j_gene: TRBJ1-1; v_gene: TRBV7-2; len: 14; abundance: .; CDR3nt: TGTGCCAGCAGCTTCTTCGGGTTGGCCACTGAAGCTTTCTTT; CDR3aa: CASSFFGLATEAFF
d_gene: .; j_gene: TRBJ1-6; v_gene: TRBV5-4; len: 14; abundance: .; CDR3nt: TGTGCCAGCAGCTTGCGAGGGTACAATTCACCCCTCCACTTT; CDR3aa: CASSLRGYNSPLHF
d_gene: TRBD1; j_gene: TRBJ1-1; v_gene: TRBV25-1; len: 13; abundance: .; CDR3nt: TGTGCCAGCGCCGACAGGGATGGGGATGAAGCTTTCTTT; CDR3aa: CASADRDGDEAFF
d_gene: .; j_gene: TRBJ2-7; v_gene: TRBV12-3/TRBV12-4; len: 12; abundance: .; CDR3nt: TGTGCCAGCAGTTTCACTACGCGCGAGCAGTACTTC; CDR3aa: CASSFTTREQYF
d_gene: .; j_gene: TRBJ2-7; v_gene: TRBV4-1; len: 16; abundance: .; CDR3nt: TGCGCCAGCAGCCAAGGGTTAGGGACGGGGGTAGGCGAGCAGTACTTC; CDR3aa: CASSQGLGTGVGEQYF
d_gene: .; j_gene: TRBJ2-5; v_gene: TRBV3-1/TRBV3-2; len: 14; abundance: .; CDR3nt: TGTGCCAGCAGGGATCAGGGGTTCCAAGAGACCCAGTACTTC; CDR3aa: CASRDQGFQETQYF
d_gene: .; j_gene: TRBJ2-1; v_gene: TRBV2; len: 15; abundance: .; CDR3nt: TGTGCCAGCACCCTAAGGGGTGAGTCCTACAATGAGCAGTTCTTC; CDR3aa: CASTLRGESYNEQFF
d_gene: .; j_gene: TRBJ1-5; v_gene: TRBV11-2; len: 15; abundance: .; CDR3nt: TGTGCCAGCAGCTTAGATACAGGTGGCAATCAGCCCCAGCATTTT; CDR3aa: CASSLDTGGNQPQHF
d_gene: .; j_gene: TRBJ1-3; v_gene: TRBV19; len: 18; abundance: .; CDR3nt: TGTGCCAGTAAGGTACCCGGGACACTCTTATCCTCTGGAAACACCATATATTTT; CDR3aa: CASKVPGTLLSSGNTIYF
d_gene: TRBD2; j_gene: TRBJ2-3; v_gene: TRBV2; len: 16; abundance: .; CDR3nt: TGTGCCAGCGGACTAGCGGGGGACCCGCATATAGATACGCAGTATTTT; CDR3aa: CASGLAGDPHIDTQYF
d_gene: TRBD2; j_gene: TRBJ2-1; v_gene: TRBV9; len: 16; abundance: .; CDR3nt: TGTGCCAGCAGCGTAGGCCTAGCGGGGAATGCCGGAGAGCAGTTCTTC; CDR3aa: CASSVGLAGNAGEQFF
d_gene: .; j_gene: TRBJ1-5; v_gene: TRBV4-1; len: 13; abundance: few; CDR3nt: TGCGCCAGCAGCCAAGCAGGGTCTCAGCCCCAGCATTTT; CDR3aa: CASSQAGSQPQHF
d_gene: .; j_gene: TRBJ1-1; v_gene: TRBV29-1; len: 11; abundance: .; CDR3nt: TGCAGCTCCACCCTAGGCACTGAAGCTTTCTTT; CDR3aa: CSSTLGTEAFF
d_gene: TRBD2; j_gene: TRBJ2-2; v_gene: TRBV10-2; len: 16; abundance: .; CDR3nt: TGCGCCAGCAGTGAGTCGCTGGCGGGGGGGCCCGGGGAGCTGTTTTTT; CDR3aa: CASSESLAGGPGELFF
d_gene: .; j_gene: TRBJ1-2; v_gene: TRBV9; len: 11; abundance: .; CDR3nt: TGTGCCACCGCCGGACTATATGGCTACACCTTC; CDR3aa: CATAGLYGYTF
d_gene: TRBD1; j_gene: TRBJ1-2; v_gene: TRBV12-3/TRBV12-4; len: 13; abundance: .; CDR3nt: TGTGCCAGCAGTCGGGACAGGGCTCGGGGCTACACCTTC; CDR3aa: CASSRDRARGYTF
d_gene: .; j_gene: TRBJ2-5; v_gene: TRBV7-9; len: 16; abundance: .; CDR3nt: TGTGCCAGCAGCTCAGGCCCCAGGAGGGACCAAGAGACCCAGTACTTC; CDR3aa: CASSSGPRRDQETQYF
d_gene: .; j_gene: TRBJ1-1; v_gene: TRBV5-6; len: 12; abundance: .; CDR3nt: TGTGCCAGCAGCTTTTACACCTCTGAAGCTTTCTTT; CDR3aa: CASSFYTSEAFF
d_gene: TRBD1; j_gene: TRBJ1-2; v_gene: TRBV5-1; len: 15; abundance: .; CDR3nt: TGCGCCAGCAGCTTGTTGCCGGGACAGGCCTATGGCTACACCTTC; CDR3aa: CASSLLPGQAYGYTF
d_gene: .; j_gene: TRBJ2-7; v_gene: TRBV5-4; len: 13; abundance: .; CDR3nt: TGTGCCACTACCGGGTTTAGCGGACCCGAGCAGTACTTC; CDR3aa: CATTGFSGPEQYF
d_gene: TRBD1; j_gene: TRBJ1-5; v_gene: TRBV19; len: 15; abundance: .; CDR3nt: TGTGCCAGTAGTGACGGGACAGGGCGCAATCAGCCCCAGCATTTT; CDR3aa: CASSDGTGRNQPQHF
d_gene: TRBD1; j_gene: TRBJ1-2; v_gene: TRBV6-1; len: 15; abundance: .; CDR3nt: TGTGCCAGCAGTGAGGGGGACAGTCGATTCTATGGCTACACCTTC; CDR3aa: CASSEGDSRFYGYTF
d_gene: .; j_gene: TRBJ1-4; v_gene: TRBV5-1; len: 15; abundance: .; CDR3nt: TGCGCCAGCAGCTTCAGGGGCGCGAAGGTCGAAAAACTGTTTTTT; CDR3aa: CASSFRGAKVEKLFF
d_gene: .; j_gene: TRBJ1-1; v_gene: TRBV3-1/TRBV3-2; len: 14; abundance: .; CDR3nt: TGTGCCAGCAGCCAAGACAGGGGATACACTGAAGCTTTCTTT; CDR3aa: CASSQDRGYTEAFF
d_gene: TRBD2; j_gene: TRBJ2-2; v_gene: TRBV24-1; len: 18; abundance: .; CDR3nt: TGTGCCACCAGTGATCCTCGACTAGCGGGGGGCATGGCCGGGGAGCTGTTTTTT; CDR3aa: CATSDPRLAGGMAGELFF
d_gene: .; j_gene: TRBJ2-7; v_gene: TRBV30; len: 13; abundance: .; CDR3nt: TGTGCCTGGAGTGGACAGAGGAACTACGAGCAGTACTTC; CDR3aa: CAWSGQRNYEQYF
d_gene: .; j_gene: TRBJ2-5; v_gene: TRBV7-9; len: 18; abundance: .; CDR3nt: TGTGCCAGGTTCCATCTTGGGGTTGGGGAGAGGGTCCAAGAGACCCAGTACTTC; CDR3aa: CARFHLGVGERVQETQYF
d_gene: TRBD1; j_gene: TRBJ2-1; v_gene: TRBV5-1; len: 15; abundance: .; CDR3nt: TGCGCCAGCAGCTTAGGGCAGGGGGCATACAATGAGCAGTTCTTC; CDR3aa: CASSLGQGAYNEQFF
d_gene: TRBD2; j_gene: TRBJ2-5; v_gene: TRBV25-1; len: 12; abundance: .; CDR3nt: TGTGCCAGCAGCGGACTAGTCGAGACCCAGTACTTC; CDR3aa: CASSGLVETQYF
d_gene: .; j_gene: TRBJ2-1; v_gene: TRBV6-5; len: 14; abundance: .; CDR3nt: TGTGCCAGCAGGGTTGGACGGGGGAACAATGAGCAGTTCTTC; CDR3aa: CASRVGRGNNEQFF
d_gene: .; j_gene: TRBJ1-5; v_gene: TRBV2; len: 19; abundance: .; CDR3nt: TGTGCCAGCAGTGAAGCCGACCACTGGGGGGTCTGGGAGTATCAGCCCCAGCATTTT; CDR3aa: CASSEADHWGVWEYQPQHF
d_gene: TRBD2; j_gene: TRBJ2-5; v_gene: TRBV9; len: 14; abundance: .; CDR3nt: TGTGCCAGCAGCGCGCGGGGGGCCGGGGAGACCCAGTACTTC; CDR3aa: CASSARGAGETQYF
d_gene: .; j_gene: TRBJ1-2; v_gene: TRBV2; len: 15; abundance: .; CDR3nt: TGTGCCAGCAAACAAACAGGGCCGCTCCTTTATGGCTACACCTTC; CDR3aa: CASKQTGPLLYGYTF